This T cell receptor (beta chain) was found in a study of blood T cell repertoires in COVID-19 (dated by TCRdb to about 2020). The study in broad terms: The collaborator samples originated in the United States, Italy and Spain and spanned the acute and convalescent phases of COVID-19. The prospective study material was composed of cDNA or gDNA derived from T cells, B-cell-depleted T cells, or PBMCs. The dataset comprised deeply sampled blood TCRbeta repertoires from subjects exposed to, actively infected with, or recovered from COVID-19. A freely available public database, intended as a resource for researchers studying the immune response to SARS-CoV-2, is where the repertoires were released. The samples were drawn from two sources: the first 160 participants of the ongoing ImmuneRACE study, and 1,000 to 1,500 subjects contributed by 6 global collaborators. The sample metadata nearly always contained a de-identified subject ID, COVID-19 status, age in years and sex. Where HLA class I and class II types were available, the types were taken from metadata supplied by the sample provider, not from assay-based typing. The full study reports these points: Clinical and demographic metadata were provided uncurated, with the amount varying by source and participant.

TCRbeta CDR3 regions were amplified from genomic DNA using the immunoSEQ Assay, a bias-controlled multiplex PCR. The source study handled its data this way. The number of nucleated cells in each sample was estimated from the amplification of reference gene primers within the assay. Sequence reads were collapsed and filtered to measure the absolute abundance of every unique TCRbeta CDR3 rearrangement. For each sample, productive Simpson clonality was calculated as the square root of Simpson's diversity index over productive rearrangements. TCRdb retrieved this table from immuneACCESS and kept in-frame rearrangements only. Not all clones are present; in checked studies, unresolved V genes account for under half, and no reason is known for the remainder. That table is the source of V, J and clone size, and D and trimming were worked out from the DNA. The table for this sample lists about 260,000 clones; about 84% of them were counted only once. Over 2% of the sample lies in the top ten.

Participants in the prospective study were enrolled through a virtual design, were aged roughly 18 to 90 years, and lived in 24 United States geographic areas. Cohort assignment in the prospective study relied on participant-reported clinical history from a screening survey and a study questionnaire. Recovered participants in ImmuneRACE Cohort 3 were defined as having two consecutive negative NP/OP PCR tests, clearance from a healthcare professional, or resolution of symptoms. Each participant in the prospective study had whole blood, serum and a nasopharyngeal or oropharyngeal swab collected by mobile phlebotomists. Prospective study participants could optionally give additional blood draws and questionnaires over an approximately two-month period. Before DNA extraction, prospective study blood samples were shipped either frozen or at room temperature. Concerning this clone: Its target antigen remains unknown. The record has no base qualities; no much larger clone is one base away.

The source of this sequence is a woman between 45 and 65 years old who had recovered from COVID-19. Sequenced sample: PBMCs or T cells enriched from blood (not recorded which).

CDR3 sequence: CASSSRRDVLGTQYF. The nucleotide sequence is given as TGTGCCAGCAGCTCCCGGAGGGACGTCTTAGGGACCCAGTACTTC. The chain couples TRBV7-6 to TRBJ2-5; TRBD2 is a weak D gene call, 6 bases matching. V drops 4 bases and J drops 7 bases, leaving 19 bases in between. For CDR1 and CDR2, the germline V gene lists SGHVS and FNYEAQ. Taken from cysteine to phenylalanine, the CDR3 has 15 residues. Left in the record is the CDR3 DNA by itself, 45 bases read in frame from the first base.